This record concerns one T cell receptor beta chain sequence. Its binding antigen is unknown. No per-base quality is available; no much larger clone lies one base away. This entry belongs to a study of immune heterogeneity within non-small cell lung tumors listed by TCRdb under 2018. Context from the whole study: By histology, the tumors were a few squamous cell carcinomas, around eleven non-squamous carcinomas and 1 tumor not otherwise specified. To look at intratumoral immune heterogeneity, the study ran whole-exome sequencing, RNA-seq and TCR beta repertoire sequencing on several spatially distinct regions taken from every NSCLC tumor. Transcriptome data were available for just roughly 43 loci from around 12 patients, whereas TCR repertoire analysis spanned fewer than 60 tumor loci from roughly 16 patients. For mutant peptides 8 to 11 amino acids long, netMHCpan-3.0 predicted neoantigen binding to the HLA alleles of each patient.

Genomic DNA was extracted from bulk tumor tissue and used as the TCR template, and approximately 600 ng gDNA was amplified per sample. During surgery, several biopsies were collected from each primary tumor and placed as far from one another as possible within the tumor mass. The study cohort was described as untreated, and the patients were newly diagnosed NSCLC cases having curative surgery. Donors were 15 newly diagnosed non-small cell lung cancer patients undergoing surgery with curative intent. Resected tumor masses were reviewed by two independent pathologists. Only DNA and RNA samples of high quality went on to sequencing. On the study overall, not on this receptor specifically: High-frequency TCR beta clonotypes were found to be largely distinct between individual patients. Local tumor mutational burden and local T-cell repertoire clonality had a statistically significant but moderate positive correlation (R roughly 0.3). Within a given patient, the same dominant CDR3B clonotypes showed up repeatedly across loci, although different tumor locations also carried unique high-frequency clones.

The TCR beta CDR3 region was amplified with a multiplex PCR system whose first round of around 11 cycles used 32 V-gene forward primers and 13 J-gene reverse primers. First-round PCR used a QIAGEN Multiplex PCR Kit, and primer sequences were filed in Chinese patent CN105087789A. Illumina universal primers were added in a second PCR round performed with the Phusion High-Fidelity PCR Kit. Paired-end sequencing of TCR libraries was carried out on the Illumina HiSeq X Ten platform at a read length of 151 bp. Turning to the authors' computational methods: Reads without multiplex PCR primers were removed using Cutadapt, read pairs were merged using PEAR, and CDR3 regions were called using MiXCR with default settings. Repertoire diversity used Shannon entropy, and clonality was computed as one minus Shannon entropy divided by ln of productive unique sequence count. Clonotypes present at frequencies of at least 0.5% were defined as dominant or high-frequency T-cell clones. TCRdb trimmed public reads at Q25 via fastp, called clones via MiXCR and kept in-frame beta chains. For every CDR3 protein sequence, its rows merge into one entry that carries the most common genes and DNA. These V and J calls rely on TCRdb rather than the paper's analysis. The sample has around 9,700 distinct CDR3 sequences on record, under 25% of them singletons. Clones ranked in the top ten supply under 4.5% of the sample.

The sequence came from a man between 60 and 75 years old with non-small cell lung cancer. Sequencing input: lung tumor tissue.

The base sequence is TGCAGTGCTAGAGTGGGGGCTACTTCTGATACGCAGTATTTT. This yields the protein CSARVGATSDTQYF. The chain couples TRBV20-1 to TRBJ2-3; the D region possibly corresponds to TRBD1 (6 bases align). Measured from the cysteine to the phenylalanine, the CDR3 is 14 residues long. Only CDR3 DNA remains: 42 bases, in frame from the first base. CDR1 is given as DFQATT and CDR2 as SNEGSKA, both from the germline V gene (reference sequence). Trimming takes 1 base from V and 6 bases from J, and the germline ends sit 14 bases apart.